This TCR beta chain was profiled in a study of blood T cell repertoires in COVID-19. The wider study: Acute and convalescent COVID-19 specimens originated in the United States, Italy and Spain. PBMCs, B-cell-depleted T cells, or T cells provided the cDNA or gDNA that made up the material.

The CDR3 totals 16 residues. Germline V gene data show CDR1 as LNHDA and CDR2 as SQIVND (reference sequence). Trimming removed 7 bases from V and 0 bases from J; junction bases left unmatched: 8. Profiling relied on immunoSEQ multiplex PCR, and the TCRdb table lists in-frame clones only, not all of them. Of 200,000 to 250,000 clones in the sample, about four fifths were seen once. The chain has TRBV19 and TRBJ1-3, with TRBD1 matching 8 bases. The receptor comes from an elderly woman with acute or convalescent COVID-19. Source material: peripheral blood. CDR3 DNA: TGTGCCAGTATTGACCCAGGGGGCAGCTCTGGAAACACCATATATTTT. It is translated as CASIDPGGSSGNTIYF. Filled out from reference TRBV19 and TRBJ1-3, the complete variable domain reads DGGITQSPKYLFRKEGQNVTLSCEQNLNHDAMYWYRQDPGQGLRLIYYSQIVNDFQKGDIAEGYSVSREKKESFPLTVTSAQKNPTAFYLCASIDPGGSSGNTIYFGEGSWLTVV.